This T cell receptor beta chain was sequenced in a study of CD8 T cells in ankylosing spondylitis. Overall study findings and caveats: Peripheral blood samples showed relatively rare disease-linked clones, and these clones were CD8+. What seemed typical of ankylosing spondylitis blood was a TCR beta motif built from several highly homologous variants.

Quantitative 5'-RACE was performed with molecular barcodes, and it yielded the TCR beta libraries. TCRdb reprocessed the 5' RACE reads via MiXCR and lists one record per CDR3 protein. This repertoire shows around 430,000 distinct CDR3 sequences, about a sixth found once; its top ten account for approximately 1%. The CDR3 loop spans 16 amino acids. Trimming took 4 bases from V and 11 from J, leaving 24 bases between them. Germline-derived CDR1 and CDR2 are MNHEY and SVGAGI. Notes on this clonotype: Its antigen is unidentified.

The TCR was taken from a male donor with ankylosing spondylitis. Sequenced material: blood, either unsorted or a sorted T cell fraction (not recorded which). The chain links TRBV6-5 to TRBJ1-5; D possibly corresponds to TRBD1 (6 bases). The CDR3 spells CASSFGSGQAFFSQHF. CDR3 sequence (DNA): TGTGCCAGCAGTTTCGGATCGGGACAAGCTTTCTTTTCCCAGCATTTT.